These 5 T cell receptor beta chains were all obtained from the same sample, sequenced in a study of beta chain features in type 1 diabetes. The study reverse transcribed the entire isolated RNA, so it sequenced expressed TCRB transcripts. Assay used: immunoSEQ multiplex PCR; TCRdb lists only in-frame clones, some missing. Here the sample spans about 410,000 clones, 14% being singletons. The material sequenced was naive CD4+ T cells from blood. The receptors here all came from a man between 25 and 39 years old in good health.

The chain uses TRBV7-9 and TRBJ2-4; D is uncertain. Deletions cut 4 bases from V and 0 bases from J, with 7 bases between. CDR1 SEHNR and CDR2 FQNEAQ come from the germline V gene (reference sequence). This CDR3 region has 14 residues. The CDR3 here is CASSSFLAKNIQYF. DNA of the CDR3: TGTGCCAGCAGCTCATTCCTAGCCAAAAACATTCAGTACTTC.

The chain is built from TRBV27 and TRBJ2-3; 12 nucleotides agree with TRBD2. The CDR3 runs 15 residues. The V gene's germline CDR1 is MNHEY and CDR2 SMNVEV (reference sequence). J was trimmed by 4 bases and V by 7 bases; bases with no gene match: 6. The CDR3 nucleotides read TGTGCCAGCATTAAGAGACTAGCGGGAGCAGATACGCAGTATTTT. Its translation: CASIKRLAGADTQYF.

The V gene is TRBV6-6, the J gene TRBJ1-1, with unresolved D. This CDR3 spans 16 amino acids. The germline V gene has CDR1 MNHNY and CDR2 SVGAGI (reference sequence). V lost 6 bases, J lost 2 bases, and 19 bases lay in between. CDR3 DNA sequence: TGTGCCAGCAGCCGCGACCAGAGGGTTGGCAACACTGAAGCTTTCTTT. This gives the protein CASSRDQRVGNTEAFF.

The rearrangement uses TRBV9 and TRBJ1-1; D call uncertain. The V end was cut by 4 bases, the J end by 5 bases, with 21 bases between. Germline CDR1 SGDLS, CDR2 YYNGEE. CDR3 size: 16 residues. CDR3 residues: CASSPQLDIAGTEAFF. Here the CDR3 DNA reads TGTGCCAGCAGCCCTCAACTAGACATCGCGGGGACTGAAGCTTTCTTT.

This clone was seen only a few times. The chain couples TRBV2 to TRBJ1-3; 8 bases are shared with TRBD1. This CDR3 comprises 18 residues. CDR1 and CDR2 (germline): SNHLY, FYNNEI. With V trimmed by 0 bases and J by 1 base, 8 bases remained unmatched. The CDR3 spells CASSEALDRVFSGNTIYF. The CDR3 coding sequence is TGTGCCAGCAGTGAAGCGCTGGACAGGGTGTTTTCTGGAAACACCATATATTTT.